One sample yielded the 24 T cell receptor beta chains listed below, sequenced in a study of shared clonotypes between healthy human individuals. The repertoire was sequenced with immunoSEQ multiplex PCR; TCRdb's copy has only in-frame clones and lacks some. The data hold more than 550,000 clones, with around 91% observed a single time. The sequencing sample was made of memory CD8+ T cells from PBMCs. The sample's subset: CD45RO+ cells pooled with CCR7-negative TemRA cells. The receptors shown here come from a man younger than 35 in good health. Some clones in this sample may be carry-over from other donors' samples.

The chain couples TRBV27 to TRBJ1-1; weak D call: TRBD1 (5 bases). The CDR3 length is 15 residues. Germline V lookup: CDR1 MNHEY, CDR2 SMNVEV (reference sequence). V dropped 3 bases and J dropped 1 base, with 12 bases sitting between them. CDR3 residues: CASSFSPTANTEAFF. The CDR3 coding sequence is TGTGCCAGCAGTTTTTCCCCGACAGCGAACACTGAAGCTTTCTTT.

The rearrangement joins TRBV5-8 to TRBJ2-7; D gene ambiguous. The length of the CDR3 is 14 residues. Trimming took 0 bases from V and 2 from J, leaving 9 bases between them. In germline, CDR1 is SGHTS, CDR2 YDEGEE. CDR3 nucleotides: TGTGCCAGCAGCTTGGAACAGTTTACCTACGAGCAGTACTTC. Protein sequence: CASSLEQFTYEQYF.

The chain is built from TRBV4-1 and TRBJ2-3; D possibly corresponds to TRBD2 (6 bases). V lost 0 bases to trimming and J lost 0 bases, with 7 bases between them. Germline V gives CDR1 MGHRA, CDR2 YSYEKL. The CDR3 consists of 15 residues. The DNA for the CDR3 is TGCGCCAGCAGCCAAGAGGGACTCAGCACAGATACGCAGTATTTT. Translation: CASSQEGLSTDTQYF.

The V and J genes are TRBV27 and TRBJ1-4; TRBD1 might be the D (5 bases). V gave up 6 bases and J gave up 8 bases, with 13 bases separating them. Germline V lookup: CDR1 MNHEY, CDR2 SMNVEV (reference sequence). The CDR3 length is 13 residues. The CDR3 sequence is CASSGGVWEKLFF. CDR3 sequence (DNA): TGTGCCAGCAGCGGGGGGGTTTGGGAAAAACTGTTTTTT.

Notes on this clone: This same CDR3 is encoded by further DNA sequences in the sample. The chain carries TRBV27 and TRBJ2-3; no definite D call. With 5 bases removed from V and 0 bases from J, the gap between germline ends came to 9 bases. Germline assignment: CDR1 MNHEY and CDR2 SMNVEV (reference sequence). This CDR3 is 14 amino acids long. CDR3 in DNA: TGTGCCAGCAGTCTCCTCACTAGCACAGATACGCAGTATTTT. This gives the protein CASSLLTSTDTQYF.

V is TRBV11-2 and J is TRBJ2-2; 10 bases fit TRBD1. J was trimmed by 3 bases and V by 4 bases; bases with no gene match: 8. Germline lookup yields CDR1 SGHAT and CDR2 FQNNGV. CDR3 size: 17 residues. This CDR3 reads CASSSRGTGEHTGELFF. The DNA for the CDR3 is TGTGCCAGCAGCTCTCGCGGGACAGGGGAACACACCGGGGAGCTGTTTTTT.

The CDR3 is CSVYRLGTEGSYEQYF. The CDR3, as DNA: TGCAGCGTTTATAGGTTAGGTACTGAGGGTTCCTACGAGCAGTACTTC. The chain carries TRBV29-1 and TRBJ2-7, with D possibly TRBD2 on 5 matching bases. V was shortened by 5 bases and J by 1 base, with 21 bases between the two germline ends. CDR1 and CDR2 (germline): SQVTM, ANQGSEA. The CDR3 extends over 16 amino acids.

The CDR3 is CASSVVPGGPRNEQFF. DNA for the CDR3: TGTGCCAGCAGCGTAGTTCCGGGAGGGCCTAGGAATGAGCAGTTCTTC. The chain has TRBV9 and TRBJ2-1, with 8 bases that match TRBD2. This CDR3 has 16 residues. Germline V gene data show CDR1 as SGDLS and CDR2 as YYNGEE. Trimming removed 0 bases from V and 7 bases from J; junction bases left unmatched: 9.

For the CDR3, the DNA is TGCGCCAGCAGCCAATCTAGAACGACAGACCTAAGCTCCTACAATGAGCAGTTCTTC. The encoded protein is CASSQSRTTDLSSYNEQFF. The genes are TRBV4-1 and TRBJ2-1; a possible D gene is TRBD1 (5 bases). This CDR3 spans 19 amino acids. V lost 2 bases, J lost 0 bases, and 20 bases lay in between. From germline, CDR1 is MGHRA and CDR2 YSYEKL.

The V call is TRBV5-1, the J call TRBJ2-7; 7 bases align to TRBD1. The CDR3 sequence is 15 residues long. V lost 4 bases and J lost 0; bases outside the gene matches: 7. The germline CDR1 and CDR2 sequences are SGHRS and YFSETQ. For the CDR3, the DNA is TGCGCCAGCAGCCCGAAGCGGACAGGCTCCTACGAGCAGTACTTC. This codes for CASSPKRTGSYEQYF. Together with reference TRBV5-1 and TRBJ2-7, the CDR3 gives the full variable domain: KAGVTQTPRYLIKTRGQQVTLSCSPISGHRSVSWYQQTPGQGLQFLFEYFSETQRNKGNFPGRFSGRQFSNSRSEMNVSTLELGDSALYLCASSPKRTGSYEQYFGPGTRLTVT.

The V call is TRBV6-1, the J call TRBJ2-1, with 7 nucleotides matching TRBD2. Per germline, CDR1 MNHNS and CDR2 SASEGT. This CDR3 region has 17 residues. V lost 4 bases and J lost 4; bases outside the gene matches: 13. The CDR3 spells CASSALGGAPPYNEQFF. As DNA, the CDR3 is TGTGCCAGCAGTGCCTTGGGAGGGGCCCCTCCGTACAATGAGCAGTTCTTC.

CDR3 protein: CASSPTYDFDTEAFF. The CDR3 coding sequence is TGTGCCAGCAGTCCTACCTATGACTTTGACACTGAAGCTTTCTTT. The chain recombines TRBV2 with TRBJ1-1; the D is unclear. This CDR3 comprises 15 residues. Per germline, CDR1 SNHLY and CDR2 FYNNEI. The V and J ends lost 5 bases and 3 bases respectively, with 16 bases between them.

The V and J genes are TRBV19 and TRBJ2-5; D remains ambiguous. There are 15 residues in the CDR3. Between the trimmed V and J ends, which lost 5 bases and 5 bases, there was a span of 18 bases. Germline loops: CDR1 LNHDA, CDR2 SQIVND (reference sequence). The CDR3 spells CASSRHVQGSETQYF. In DNA, the CDR3 is TGTGCCAGTAGTCGACACGTTCAAGGGTCGGAGACCCAGTACTTC. Drawing the rest from reference TRBV19 and TRBJ2-5, the complete variable domain is DGGITQSPKYLFRKEGQNVTLSCEQNLNHDAMYWYRQDPGQGLRLIYYSQIVNDFQKGDIAEGYSVSREKKESFPLTVTSAQKNPTAFYLCASSRHVQGSETQYFGPGTRLLVL.

As DNA, the CDR3 is TGTGCCAGCACCCCCGGAGCGGGAAAAGAGACCCAGTACTTC. Amino acids: CASTPGAGKETQYF. The chain combines TRBV2 with TRBJ2-5; 7 bases align to TRBD2. CDR3 length: 14 amino acids. V trimming: 7 bases; J trimming: 3 bases; junction bases outside the gene matches: 8. The V gene's germline CDR1 is SNHLY and CDR2 FYNNEI.

The genes are TRBV6-5 and TRBJ2-1; D possibly corresponds to TRBD2 (5 bases). Germline CDR1 reads MNHEY; CDR2 reads SVGAGI. The CDR3 covers 15 residues. The V gene lost 1 base and the J gene lost 13 bases, with 20 bases spanning the gap. DNA for the CDR3: TGTGCCAGCAGTTACTGGCTCGAGGGAGAACGAACTCAGTTCTTC. Its translation: CASSYWLEGERTQFF.

The chain uses TRBV29-1 and TRBJ2-2; 10 nucleotides align to TRBD2. This CDR3 is 16 amino acids long. CDR1 and CDR2 (germline): SQVTM, ANQGSEA. Trimming cost V 7 bases and J 4 bases; bases outside gene matches: 12. The CDR3 region is CSAFLGGTSVTGELFF. The CDR3 DNA follows: TGCAGCGCGTTCCTCGGGGGGACTAGCGTCACCGGGGAGCTGTTTTTT.

This chain uses TRBV7-9 with TRBJ1-2, with unresolved D. The germline CDR1 and CDR2 sequences are SEHNR and FQNEAQ (reference sequence). The CDR3 consists of 11 residues. Deletions cut 7 bases from V and 4 bases from J, with 7 bases between. CDR3 amino acids: CASTMAYGYTF. The CDR3 DNA is TGTGCCAGCACAATGGCCTATGGCTACACCTTC. Filled out from reference TRBV7-9 and TRBJ1-2, the complete variable domain reads DTGVSQNPRHKITKRGQNVTFRCDPISEHNRLYWYRQTLGQGPEFLTYFQNEAQLEKSRLLSDRFSAERPKGSFSTLEIQRTEQGDSAMYLCASTMAYGYTFGSGTRLTVV.

This clone showed up just once. This chain links TRBV9 with TRBJ2-5, with 8 bases lining up with TRBD2. The CDR3 is made up of 15 amino acids. V dropped 3 bases and J dropped 5; count of bases not matched to a gene: 9. The germline V gene has CDR1 SGDLS and CDR2 YYNGEE. This CDR3 reads CASSDPGGTDETQYF. DNA for the CDR3: TGTGCCAGCAGCGACCCGGGGGGGACCGATGAGACCCAGTACTTC.

This chain connects TRBV5-4 to TRBJ2-2; D assignment may be TRBD1 or TRBD2 (6 bases each). This CDR3 spans 14 amino acids. V was trimmed by 7 bases and J by 5 bases, leaving 15 bases between them. Germline V lookup: CDR1 SGHNT, CDR2 YYREEE (reference sequence). The CDR3 is CASGWGASTGELFF. CDR3 nucleotide sequence: TGTGCCAGCGGTTGGGGGGCTAGTACCGGGGAGCTGTTTTTT.

This clone was recorded a few times. The identical CDR3 is also encoded by other nucleotide sequences in the sample. The genes are TRBV11-2 and TRBJ2-7, with D perhaps assigned TRBD1 or TRBD2 (5 bases each). This CDR3 spans 13 amino acids. Trimming removed 1 base from V and 3 bases from J, with 7 bases in between. Germline CDR1 is SGHAT and CDR2 is FQNNGV. For the CDR3, the DNA is TGTGCCAGCAGCTTAGGGGGGAGCTACGAGCAGTACTTC. It translates to CASSLGGSYEQYF. Using reference TRBV11-2 and TRBJ2-7 for the parts outside the CDR3, the full variable domain is EAGVAQSPRYKIIEKRQSVAFWCNPISGHATLYWYQQILGQGPKLLIQFQNNGVVDDSQLPKDRFSAERLKGVDSTLKIQPAKLEDSAVYLCASSLGGSYEQYFGPGTRLTVT.

The chain carries TRBV5-4 and TRBJ2-1, with D perhaps matching TRBD1 (5 bases). Germline values: CDR1 SGHNT, CDR2 YYREEE (reference sequence). V lost 2 bases and J lost 4, with 10 bases in between. The CDR3 length is 14 residues. CDR3 residues: CASSFRDGYNEQFF. The CDR3 nucleotides read TGTGCCAGCAGCTTCAGGGATGGGTACAATGAGCAGTTCTTC.

In this sample, this clone turned up a few times. J is TRBJ1-1 and V is TRBV28; possibly TRBD1 for D (5 bases). There are 15 residues in the CDR3. Trimming pared 7 bases from V and 1 base from J, leaving 16 bases between. Germline-derived CDR1 and CDR2 are MDHEN and SYDVKM. The CDR3 here is CASKQAGGANTEAFF. CDR3 DNA: TGTGCCAGCAAACAGGCCGGGGGTGCGAACACTGAAGCTTTCTTT.

The chain combines TRBV5-8 with TRBJ2-7; 14 bases line up with TRBD2. The CDR3 loop spans 16 amino acids. Germline values: CDR1 SGHTS, CDR2 YDEGEE. Losses at the gene ends were 4 bases for V and 5 bases for J; bases not matched to a gene: 8. CDR3 sequence reads: CASSSGTSGSTHEQYF. The CDR3 DNA is TGTGCCAGCAGCAGCGGGACTAGCGGGAGTACCCACGAGCAGTACTTC.

The CDR3 spells CASSETGSRANEQFF. CDR3 DNA sequence: TGTGCCAGCAGTGAGACCGGGTCCCGTGCCAATGAGCAGTTCTTC. This chain joins TRBV2 and TRBJ2-1; D ambiguous. The germline V gene encodes CDR1 SNHLY and CDR2 FYNNEI. The CDR3 runs to 15 residues. V was cut by 3 bases and J by 6 bases, with 15 bases left in between.